This T cell receptor beta chain was profiled in a study of shared clonotypes between healthy human individuals. Clones were sequenced by immunoSEQ multiplex PCR, and TCRdb holds only the in-frame ones, with some missing. The sample has over 850,000 clones; around three quarters are singletons. The source material was memory CD4+ T cells from PBMCs. The subset was: CD45RA-negative fraction. The receptor was derived from a man younger than 30 in good health. Some clones in this sample may be carry-over from other donors' samples.

The CDR3 loop is CASRSGEKLFF. The DNA for the CDR3 is TGTGCCAGCAGATCTGGGGAAAAACTGTTTTTT. The chain links TRBV6-5 to TRBJ1-4; D is undetermined. V gave up 6 bases and J gave up 8 bases, with 7 bases separating them. Germline lookup yields CDR1 MNHEY and CDR2 SVGAGI. This CDR3 is built from 11 residues.